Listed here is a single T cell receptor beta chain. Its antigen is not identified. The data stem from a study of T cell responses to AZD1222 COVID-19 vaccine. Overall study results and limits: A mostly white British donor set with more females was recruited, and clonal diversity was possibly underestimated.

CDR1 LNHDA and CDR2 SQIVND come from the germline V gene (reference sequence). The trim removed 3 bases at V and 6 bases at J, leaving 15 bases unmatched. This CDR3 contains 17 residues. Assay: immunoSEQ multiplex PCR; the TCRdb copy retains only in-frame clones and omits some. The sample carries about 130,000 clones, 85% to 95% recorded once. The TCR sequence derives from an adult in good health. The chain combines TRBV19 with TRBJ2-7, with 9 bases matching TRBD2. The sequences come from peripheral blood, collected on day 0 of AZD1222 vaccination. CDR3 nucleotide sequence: TGTGCCAGTAGTATTAATTTTGGGCCTAGCGGGATTGGCGAGCAGTACTTC. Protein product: CASSINFGPSGIGEQYF.